Below, one T cell receptor (beta chain) is given with its context. The sample originates from a study of blood T cell repertoires in COVID-19. Whole-study context: Sites in the United States, Italy and Spain provided acute and convalescent COVID-19 samples. The analysed material was cDNA or gDNA that came from T cells, B-cell-depleted T cells, or PBMCs.

Sequencing was performed with immunoSEQ multiplex PCR; in TCRdb, only in-frame clones are kept and a portion is missing. The sample carries about 200,000 clones, around four fifths recorded once. Deletions cut 2 bases from V and 2 bases from J, with 6 bases between. CDR3 length equals 13 residues. Germline CDR1 reads KGHSH; CDR2 reads LQKENI. Followed over time, Seattle patients had been enrolled while infection was active. Sequenced input: peripheral blood. The chain joins TRBV18 to TRBJ2-5, with no clear D. This clonotype originated in an elderly woman with COVID-19, enrolled during active disease. The CDR3 reads CASSPIEQETQYF. The CDR3, as DNA: TGTGCCAGCTCACCAATAGAGCAAGAGACCCAGTACTTC.